This T cell receptor beta chain was captured by sequencing in a study of Ad26.COV2.S vaccination and SARS-CoV-2 variants. Treatment reported: 19 received Ad26.COV2.S at low or high dose, single or two shots; about 5 received placebo; per-sample allocation not given. Specimens were obtained on day 63 following the first vaccine or placebo injection. Broader study findings: After vaccination, substantial breadth of spike-specific CD8+ and CD4+ responses was reported. Comparable non-spike TCR breadth was observed in vaccine and placebo recipients. Quantification of TCR breadth and depth may have yielded underestimates of total T cell responses.

Germline values: CDR1 SGHTA, CDR2 FQGNSA. The CDR3 is 15 amino acids. V was pared by 5 bases and J by 2 bases, with 6 bases of the junction left unmatched. Points on this clone: Its antigen remains unidentified.

Produced via immunoSEQ multiplex PCR; TCRdb's table is partial and in-frame only. The repertoire holds 250,000 or so clones, 87% seen once, with about 2.7% in the top ten. This TCR came from a person between 18 and 65 years old who received the Ad26.COV2.S COVID-19 vaccine or a placebo. This sample comprised peripheral blood, obtained in a trial of Ad26.COV2.S vaccine versus placebo. V gene TRBV7-2 combines with J gene TRBJ1-1, with TRBD1 matching over 9 bases. CDR3 DNA: TGTGCCAGCAGCCTACAGGGGGCAGGAAACACTGAAGCTTTCTTT. This codes for CASSLQGAGNTEAFF. Filled out from reference TRBV7-2 and TRBJ1-1, the complete variable domain reads GAGVSQSPSNKVTEKGKDVELRCDPISGHTALYWYRQSLGQGLEFLIYFQGNSAPDKSGLPSDRFSAERTGGSVSTLTIQRTQQEDSAVYLCASSLQGAGNTEAFFGQGTRLTVV.